Following are 16 T cell receptor beta chains from one sample sequenced in a study of regulatory T cells in long-lasting Graves disease. Libraries of TCR beta came from iRepertoire HTBI primers plus Arm-PCR of CDR3 regions. TCRdb reanalysed the multiplex PCR reads using MiXCR and keeps one entry per CDR3 protein. The sample holds roughly 420,000 distinct CDR3 sequences, 16% seen once. Time point specified: newly diagnosed GD, antithyroid drugs for less than 3 months. Extracted PBMC RNA gave rise to the TCR library. This sample also belongs to another study, concerning T cells in Graves' hyperthyroidism and ophthalmopathy.

The sample was peripheral blood mononuclear cells (PBMCs), taken at new diagnosis, from a patient treated with antithyroid drugs. These receptors were taken from a young woman with Graves disease.

The sample holds many counts of this clonotype. The chain is built from TRBV3-1 and TRBJ1-1; perhaps TRBD1 as D (6 bases). V was cut by 1 base and J by 1 base, with 7 bases left in between. The CDR3 extends over 14 amino acids. Per the germline V gene, CDR1 is LGHDT and CDR2 is YNNKEL (reference sequence). The CDR3 bases are TGTGCCAGCAGCCAAGGACAGGAGAACACTGAAGCTTTCTTT. Translated: CASSQGQENTEAFF.

V is TRBV6-2 or TRBV6-3 and J is TRBJ1-5; no clear D gene. Looked up from germline, CDR1 is MNHEY and CDR2 is SVGEGT. Trimming removed 8 bases at V and 5 bases at J, with 13 bases between. The CDR3 loop spans 13 amino acids. The chain's CDR3 is CASQAAVDQPQHF. The DNA for the CDR3 is TGTGCCAGCCAAGCAGCTGTTGATCAGCCCCAGCATTTT.

CDR3: CASSRTSGAGSYEQYF. The DNA for the CDR3 is TGTGCCAGCAGCCGGACTAGCGGGGCTGGCTCCTACGAGCAGTACTTC. The rearrangement joins TRBV6-1 to TRBJ2-7, with TRBD2 matching 12 bases. The V gene end was trimmed by 6 bases and the J gene end by 0 bases; junction bases not matched to a gene: 6. The germline V gene encodes CDR1 MNHNS and CDR2 SASEGT. The CDR3 sequence is 16 residues long.

The rearrangement uses TRBV6-1 and TRBJ2-7, with D uncertain. V was pared by 6 bases and J by 0 bases, with 15 bases between. This CDR3 has 15 amino acids. In germline, CDR1 is MNHNS, CDR2 SASEGT. The chain's CDR3 is CASSRWGLSSYEQYF. The CDR3 coding sequence is TGTGCCAGCAGCAGGTGGGGATTGAGCTCCTACGAGCAGTACTTC.

Ten or more counts support this clonotype. The chain couples TRBV29-1 to TRBJ1-5, with TRBD1 identical over 10 bases. In germline, CDR1 is SQVTM, CDR2 ANQGSEA. Unmatched junction bases numbered 4, after V lost 8 bases and J lost 6 bases. The CDR3 sequence is 12 residues long. This CDR3 reads CSRDRGSQPQHF. CDR3 bases: TGCAGCAGGGACAGGGGCAGTCAGCCCCAGCATTTT. Looking up the rest from reference TRBV29-1 and TRBJ1-5 gives the full variable domain: SAVISQKPSRDICQRGTSLTIQCQVDSQVTMMFWYRQQPGQSLTLIATANQGSEATYESGFVIDKFPISRPNLTFSTLTVSNMSPEDSSIYLCSRDRGSQPQHFGDGTRLSIL.

There are a few counts of this clonotype. V usage is TRBV29-1 and J usage is TRBJ2-2, with D perhaps TRBD1 (5 bases). CDR3 size: 13 residues. Trimming pared 7 bases from V and 5 bases from J, leaving 14 bases between. Germline V gene data show CDR1 as SQVTM and CDR2 as ANQGSEA. CDR3 protein: CSGTRDSTGELFF. In DNA, the CDR3 is TGCAGCGGGACAAGAGACTCGACCGGGGAGCTGTTTTTT.

This clonotype was observed a handful of times. V gene TRBV5-1 combines with J gene TRBJ2-1, with 8 bases fitting TRBD2. The CDR3 runs to 15 residues. CDR1 and CDR2 from the germline V gene are SGHRS and YFSETQ. The V gene end was trimmed by 5 bases and the J gene end by 3 bases; junction bases not matched to a gene: 7. The CDR3 sequence: CASRPLSGSYNEQFF. For the CDR3, the DNA is TGCGCCAGCAGGCCCTTAAGCGGGAGCTACAATGAGCAGTTCTTC.

V and J are TRBV6-2 or TRBV6-3 and TRBJ2-1; either TRBD1 or TRBD2 may supply D (5 bases each). The CDR3 has 15 amino acids. Germline CDR1 and CDR2: MNHEY and SVGEGT. V gave up 5 bases and J gave up 8 bases, with 19 bases separating them. The CDR3 loop reads CASSPGTSHNHEQFF. The CDR3 coding sequence is TGTGCCAGCAGTCCAGGGACCAGCCATAACCATGAGCAGTTCTTC.

CDR3 loop: CASSQGQANYGYTF. The CDR3 DNA reads TGTGCCAGCAGTCAAGGACAAGCTAACTATGGCTACACCTTC. This chain joins TRBV7-9 and TRBJ1-2; D perhaps matches TRBD1 (5 bases). Germline V gene lookup returns CDR1 SEHNR and CDR2 FQNEAQ (reference sequence). V dropped 6 bases and J dropped 0 bases, with 11 bases sitting between them. The CDR3 spans 14 residues.

To note about this clonotype: A much more abundant neighbour one base away suggests this may be a read error. The chain couples TRBV2 to TRBJ2-4; 9 nucleotides align to TRBD1. Germline CDR1 reads SNHLY; CDR2 reads FYNNEI. This CDR3 contains 15 residues. CDR3 bases: TGTGCCTGCAGTCCAGGACAGGGGGCCAAAAACATTCAGTACTTC. Its protein product is CACSPGQGAKNIQYF.

This clonotype was counted at least ten times. This chain joins TRBV11-2 and TRBJ1-2; D gene ambiguous. This CDR3 spans 13 amino acids. V lost 3 bases to trimming and J lost 1 base, with 6 bases between them. CDR1 SGHAT and CDR2 FQNNGV come from the germline V gene. DNA for the CDR3: TGTGCCAGCAGCTTTGCGGATAACTATGGCTACACCTTC. Encoded protein: CASSFADNYGYTF. The full variable domain, its missing parts supplied by reference TRBV11-2 and TRBJ1-2, is EAGVAQSPRYKIIEKRQSVAFWCNPISGHATLYWYQQILGQGPKLLIQFQNNGVVDDSQLPKDRFSAERLKGVDSTLKIQPAKLEDSAVYLCASSFADNYGYTFGSGTRLTVV.

This clonotype was recorded many times. This chain joins TRBV20-1 and TRBJ2-7; D is possibly TRBD2 (6 bases). CDR3 length: 12 amino acids. Germline CDR1 and CDR2: DFQATT and SNEGSKA (reference sequence). Trimming removed 4 bases from V and 6 bases from J, with 13 bases in between. The CDR3 region has the DNA TGCAGTGCTACCCCGGCCGGGAGCGAGCAGTACTTC. Protein product: CSATPAGSEQYF.

This clonotype has ten or more counts. The V gene is TRBV30, the J gene TRBJ2-4, with TRBD1 matching 9 bases. Germline V gives CDR1 GTSNPN, CDR2 SVGIG (reference sequence). Losses at the gene ends were 0 bases for V and 4 bases for J; bases not matched to a gene: 7. CDR3 size: 16 residues. CDR3: CAWSVGTGKSKNIQYF. The CDR3 DNA is TGTGCCTGGAGTGTTGGGACAGGGAAGTCAAAAAACATTCAGTACTTC.

The CDR3 DNA sequence: TGTGCCAGCAGTGAACACCTGGGGGGAGGGAGCACAGATACGCAGTATTTT. The encoded protein is CASSEHLGGGSTDTQYF. The chain combines TRBV6-1 with TRBJ2-3; 7 bases are a match to TRBD2. This CDR3 contains 17 residues. Germline CDR1 and CDR2: MNHNS and SASEGT. The V gene end was trimmed by 2 bases and the J gene end by 0 bases; junction bases not matched to a gene: 8.

This clonotype came up many times. This chain joins TRBV11-3 and TRBJ2-1; D not certain. Germline-derived CDR1 and CDR2 are SGHNT and YENEEA. V gave up 5 bases and J gave up 3 bases, with 8 bases separating them. CDR3 length: 13 residues. The CDR3 sequence: CASSPDLYNEQFF. In DNA form, the CDR3 reads TGTGCCAGCAGCCCGGACCTCTACAATGAGCAGTTCTTC.

The chain joins TRBV27 to TRBJ1-5; weak D call: TRBD1 (6 bases). The CDR3 contains 16 residues. Germline CDR1 is MNHEY and CDR2 is SMNVEV (reference sequence). V was trimmed by 10 bases and J by 0 bases, leaving 19 bases between them. The CDR3 DNA is TGTGCCACCGGACAGAGCTTTCCCCTTAGCAATCAGCCCCAGCATTTT. Translating it yields CATGQSFPLSNQPQHF.